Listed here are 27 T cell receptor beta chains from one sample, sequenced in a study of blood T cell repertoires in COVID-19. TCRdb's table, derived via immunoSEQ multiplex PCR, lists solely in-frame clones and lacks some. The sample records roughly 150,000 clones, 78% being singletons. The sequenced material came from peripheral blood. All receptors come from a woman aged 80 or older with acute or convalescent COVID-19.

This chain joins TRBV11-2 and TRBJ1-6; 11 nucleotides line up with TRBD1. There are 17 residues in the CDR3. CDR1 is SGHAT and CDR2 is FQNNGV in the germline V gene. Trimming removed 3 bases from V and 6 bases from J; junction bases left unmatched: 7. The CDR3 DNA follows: TGTGCCAGCAGCTTGGACAGGGGGCTCGCGACTAATTCACCCCTCCACTTT. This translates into CASSLDRGLATNSPLHF.

The CDR3 region is CASSSEAGTQYF. DNA for the CDR3: TGTGCCAGCAGCTCGGAGGCGGGAACCCAGTACTTC. The V and J genes are TRBV7-8 and TRBJ2-5; perhaps TRBD2 as D (6 bases). The CDR3 is 12 residues long. V was trimmed by 4 bases and J by 8 bases, leaving 11 bases between them. Germline V CDR1 and CDR2: SGHVS, FQNEAQ.

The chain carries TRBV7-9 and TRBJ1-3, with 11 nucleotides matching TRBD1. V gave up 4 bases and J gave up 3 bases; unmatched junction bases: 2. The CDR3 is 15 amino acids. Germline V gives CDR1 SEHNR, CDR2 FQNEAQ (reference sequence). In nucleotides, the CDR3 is TGTGCCAGCAGCTCGGGACAGGGGGATGGAAACACCATATATTTT. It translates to CASSSGQGDGNTIYF. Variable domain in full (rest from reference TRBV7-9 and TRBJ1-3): DTGVSQNPRHKITKRGQNVTFRCDPISEHNRLYWYRQTLGQGPEFLTYFQNEAQLEKSRLLSDRFSAERPKGSFSTLEIQRTEQGDSAMYLCASSSGQGDGNTIYFGEGSWLTVV.

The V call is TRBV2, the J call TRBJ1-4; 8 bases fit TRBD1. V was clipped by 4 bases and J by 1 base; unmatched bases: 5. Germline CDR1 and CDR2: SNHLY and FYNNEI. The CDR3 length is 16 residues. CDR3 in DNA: TGTGCCAGCAGTGGGACAGGGCCTCGAACTAATGAAAAACTGTTTTTT. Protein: CASSGTGPRTNEKLFF.

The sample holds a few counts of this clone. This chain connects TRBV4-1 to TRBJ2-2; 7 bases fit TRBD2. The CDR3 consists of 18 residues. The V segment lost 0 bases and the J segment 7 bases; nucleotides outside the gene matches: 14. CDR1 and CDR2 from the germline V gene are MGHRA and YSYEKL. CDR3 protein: CASSQDNLLSRGGGELFF. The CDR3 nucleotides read TGCGCCAGCAGCCAAGATAATCTACTCTCTCGCGGGGGCGGGGAGCTGTTTTTT.

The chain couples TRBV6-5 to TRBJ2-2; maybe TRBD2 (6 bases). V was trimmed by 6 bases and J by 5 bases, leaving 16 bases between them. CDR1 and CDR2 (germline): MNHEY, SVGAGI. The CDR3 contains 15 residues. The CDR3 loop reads CASRWGEVSTGELFF. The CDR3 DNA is TGTGCCAGCAGATGGGGGGAGGTATCGACCGGGGAGCTGTTTTTT.

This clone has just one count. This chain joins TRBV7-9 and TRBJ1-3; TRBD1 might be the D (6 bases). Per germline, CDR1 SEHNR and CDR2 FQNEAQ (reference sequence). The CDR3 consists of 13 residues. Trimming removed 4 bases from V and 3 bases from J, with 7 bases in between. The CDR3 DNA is TGTGCCAGCAGCTCACAGGGTGGAAACACCATATATTTT. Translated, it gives CASSSQGGNTIYF.

The CDR3 loop reads CASSVGIGQGSTEAFF. Here the CDR3 DNA reads TGTGCCAGCAGCGTAGGAATAGGACAGGGTAGTACTGAAGCTTTCTTT. The V and J genes are TRBV9 and TRBJ1-1; TRBD1 matches at 8 bases. V lost 0 bases and J lost 5; bases outside the gene matches: 9. The CDR3 runs to 16 residues. CDR1 is SGDLS and CDR2 is YYNGEE in the germline V gene.

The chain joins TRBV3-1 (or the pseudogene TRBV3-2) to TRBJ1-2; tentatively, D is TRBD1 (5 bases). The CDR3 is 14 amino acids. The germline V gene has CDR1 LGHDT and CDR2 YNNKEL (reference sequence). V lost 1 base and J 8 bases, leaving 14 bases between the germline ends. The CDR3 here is CASSQVKGIEGYTF. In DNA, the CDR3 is TGTGCCAGCAGCCAAGTAAAGGGGATTGAAGGCTACACCTTC.

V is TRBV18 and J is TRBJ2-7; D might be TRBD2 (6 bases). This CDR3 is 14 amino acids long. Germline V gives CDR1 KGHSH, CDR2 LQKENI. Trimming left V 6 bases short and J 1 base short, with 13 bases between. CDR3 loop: CASSDNRESYEQYF. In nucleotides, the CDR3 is TGTGCCAGCTCCGATAACCGGGAGTCCTACGAGCAGTACTTC.

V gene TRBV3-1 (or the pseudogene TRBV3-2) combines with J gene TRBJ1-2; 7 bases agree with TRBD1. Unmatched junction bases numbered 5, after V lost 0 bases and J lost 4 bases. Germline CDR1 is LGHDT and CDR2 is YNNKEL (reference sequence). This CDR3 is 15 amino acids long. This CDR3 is CASSQEGRQGYGYTF. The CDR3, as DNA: TGTGCCAGCAGCCAAGAAGGGAGACAGGGCTATGGCTACACCTTC.

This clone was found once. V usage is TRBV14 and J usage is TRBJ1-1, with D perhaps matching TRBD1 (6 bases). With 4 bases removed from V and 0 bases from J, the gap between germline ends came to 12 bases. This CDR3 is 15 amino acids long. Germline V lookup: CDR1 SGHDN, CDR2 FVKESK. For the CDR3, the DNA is TGTGCCAGCAGCCCGACAGGCTATATGAACACTGAAGCTTTCTTT. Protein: CASSPTGYMNTEAFF.

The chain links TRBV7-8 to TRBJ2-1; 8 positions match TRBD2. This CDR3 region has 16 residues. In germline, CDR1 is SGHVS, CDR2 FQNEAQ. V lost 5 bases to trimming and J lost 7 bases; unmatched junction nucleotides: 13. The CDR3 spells CASSNHPGLALNEQFF. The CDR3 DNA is TGTGCCAGCAGCAATCACCCCGGACTAGCATTGAATGAGCAGTTCTTC.

CDR3 in amino acids: CASSLAEVIHEQYF. In nucleotides, the CDR3 is TGTGCCAGCAGCTTAGCTGAGGTAATCCACGAGCAGTACTTC. The V and J genes are TRBV7-8 and TRBJ2-7; D unclear. Trimming left V 0 bases short and J 5 bases short, with 11 bases between. CDR1 is SGHVS and CDR2 is FQNEAQ in the germline V gene. The CDR3 is made up of 14 amino acids.

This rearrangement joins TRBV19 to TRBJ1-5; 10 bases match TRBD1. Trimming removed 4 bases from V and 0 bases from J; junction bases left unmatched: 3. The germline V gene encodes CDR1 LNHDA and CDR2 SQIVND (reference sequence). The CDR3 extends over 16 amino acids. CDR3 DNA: TGTGCCAGTAGTACCCGGACAGGGGGTAGCAATCAGCCCCAGCATTTT. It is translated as CASSTRTGGSNQPQHF.

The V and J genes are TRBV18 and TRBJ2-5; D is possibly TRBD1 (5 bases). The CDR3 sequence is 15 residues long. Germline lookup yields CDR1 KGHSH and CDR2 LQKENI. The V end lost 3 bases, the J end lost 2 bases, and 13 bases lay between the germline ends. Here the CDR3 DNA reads TGTGCCAGCTCACCCGACTTGGGGCCACAAGAGACCCAGTACTTC. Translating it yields CASSPDLGPQETQYF. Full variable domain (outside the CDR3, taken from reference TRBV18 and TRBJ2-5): NAGVMQNPRHLVRRRGQEARLRCSPMKGHSHVYWYRQLPEEGLKFMVYLQKENIIDESGMPKERFSAEFPKEGPSILRIQQVVRGDSAAYFCASSPDLGPQETQYFGPGTRLLVL.

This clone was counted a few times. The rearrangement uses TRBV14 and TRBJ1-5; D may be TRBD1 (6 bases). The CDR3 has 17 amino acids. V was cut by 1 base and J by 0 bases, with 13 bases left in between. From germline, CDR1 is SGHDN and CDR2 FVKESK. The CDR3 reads CASSQVGGQHSNQPQHF. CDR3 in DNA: TGTGCCAGCAGCCAAGTGGGGGGGCAGCATAGCAATCAGCCCCAGCATTTT.

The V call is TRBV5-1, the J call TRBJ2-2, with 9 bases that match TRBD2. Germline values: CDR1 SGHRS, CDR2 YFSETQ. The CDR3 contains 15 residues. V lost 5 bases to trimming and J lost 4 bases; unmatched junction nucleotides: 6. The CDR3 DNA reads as TGCGCCAGCAGTCGGCGGGGGGGCCTCACCGGGGAGCTGTTTTTT. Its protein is CASSRRGGLTGELFF.

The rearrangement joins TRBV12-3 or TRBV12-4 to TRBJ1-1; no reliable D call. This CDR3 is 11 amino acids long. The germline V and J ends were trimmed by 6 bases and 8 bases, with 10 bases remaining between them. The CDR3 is CASRSNREAFF. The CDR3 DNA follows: TGTGCCAGCAGGTCGAACAGAGAAGCTTTCTTT.

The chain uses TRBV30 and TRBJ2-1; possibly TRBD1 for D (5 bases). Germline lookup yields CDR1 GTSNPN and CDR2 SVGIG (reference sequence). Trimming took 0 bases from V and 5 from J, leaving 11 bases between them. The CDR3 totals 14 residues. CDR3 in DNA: TGTGCCTGGAGTGTACAGGACCTAAACAATGAGCAGTTCTTC. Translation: CAWSVQDLNNEQFF.

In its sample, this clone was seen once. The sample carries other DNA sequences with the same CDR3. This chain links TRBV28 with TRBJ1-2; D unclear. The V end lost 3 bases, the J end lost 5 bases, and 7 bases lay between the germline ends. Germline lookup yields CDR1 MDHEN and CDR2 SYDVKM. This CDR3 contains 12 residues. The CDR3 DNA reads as TGTGCCAGCAGTTTGGGCTCTTATGGCTACACCTTC. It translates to CASSLGSYGYTF.

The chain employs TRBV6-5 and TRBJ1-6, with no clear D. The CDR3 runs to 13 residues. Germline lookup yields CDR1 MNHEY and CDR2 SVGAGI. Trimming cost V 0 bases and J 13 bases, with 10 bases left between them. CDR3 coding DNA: TGTGCCAGCAGTTACTCGGCGGATGGGCCCCTCCACTTT. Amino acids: CASSYSADGPLHF.

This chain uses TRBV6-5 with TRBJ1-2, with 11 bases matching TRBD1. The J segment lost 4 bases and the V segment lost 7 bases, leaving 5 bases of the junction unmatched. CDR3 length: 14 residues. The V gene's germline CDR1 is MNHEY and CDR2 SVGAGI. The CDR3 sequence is CASKLDRGPYGYTF. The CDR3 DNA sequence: TGTGCCAGCAAATTGGACAGGGGGCCCTATGGCTACACCTTC.

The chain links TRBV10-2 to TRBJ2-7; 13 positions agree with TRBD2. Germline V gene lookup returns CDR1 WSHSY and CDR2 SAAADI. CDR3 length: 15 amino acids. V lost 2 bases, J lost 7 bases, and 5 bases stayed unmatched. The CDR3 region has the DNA TGCGCCAGCAGTGAGGGACTAGCGGGAGTATTTGAGCAGTACTTC. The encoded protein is CASSEGLAGVFEQYF.

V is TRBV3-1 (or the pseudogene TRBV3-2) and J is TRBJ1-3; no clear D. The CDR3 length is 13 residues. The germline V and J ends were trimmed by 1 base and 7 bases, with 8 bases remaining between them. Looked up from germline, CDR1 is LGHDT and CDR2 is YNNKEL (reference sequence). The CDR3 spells CASSQVGGNTIYF. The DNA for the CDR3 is TGTGCCAGCAGCCAAGTAGGCGGGAACACCATATATTTT.

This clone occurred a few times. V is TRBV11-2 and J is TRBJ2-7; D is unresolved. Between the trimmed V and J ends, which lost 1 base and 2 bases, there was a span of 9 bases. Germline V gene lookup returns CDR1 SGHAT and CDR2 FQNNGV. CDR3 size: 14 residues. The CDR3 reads CASSLGASPYEQYF. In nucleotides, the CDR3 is TGTGCCAGCAGCTTAGGAGCCTCTCCCTACGAGCAGTACTTC.

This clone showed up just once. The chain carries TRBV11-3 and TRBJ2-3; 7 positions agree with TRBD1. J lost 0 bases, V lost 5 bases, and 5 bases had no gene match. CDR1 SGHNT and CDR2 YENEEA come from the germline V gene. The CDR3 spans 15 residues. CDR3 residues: CASSAQGFSTDTQYF. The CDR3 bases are TGTGCCAGCAGCGCACAGGGGTTTAGCACAGATACGCAGTATTTT.